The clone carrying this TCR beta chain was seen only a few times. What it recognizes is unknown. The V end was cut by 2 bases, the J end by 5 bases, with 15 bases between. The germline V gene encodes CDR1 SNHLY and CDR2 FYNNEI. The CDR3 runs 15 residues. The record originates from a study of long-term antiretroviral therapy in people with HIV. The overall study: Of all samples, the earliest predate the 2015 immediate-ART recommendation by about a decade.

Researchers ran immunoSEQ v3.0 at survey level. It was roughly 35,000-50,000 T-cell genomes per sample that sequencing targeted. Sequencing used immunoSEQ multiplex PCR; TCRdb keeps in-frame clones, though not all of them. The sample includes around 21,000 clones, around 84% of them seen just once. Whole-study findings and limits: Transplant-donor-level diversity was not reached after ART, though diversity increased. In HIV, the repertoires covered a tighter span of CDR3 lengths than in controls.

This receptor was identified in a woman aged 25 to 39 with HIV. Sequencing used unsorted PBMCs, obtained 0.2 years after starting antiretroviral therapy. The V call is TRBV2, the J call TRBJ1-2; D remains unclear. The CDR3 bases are TGTGCCAGCAGTGAATCGCAGTCCGTCGGGTATGGCTACACCTTC. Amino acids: CASSESQSVGYGYTF. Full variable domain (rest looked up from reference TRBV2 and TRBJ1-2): EPEVTQTPSHQVTQMGQEVILRCVPISNHLYFYWYRQILGQKVEFLVSFYNNEISEKSEIFDDQFSVERPDGSNFTLKIRSTKLEDSAMYFCASSESQSVGYGYTFGSGTRLTVV.